This paragraph reports one T cell receptor (beta chain). Its antigen is still unknown. Within one base of it there is no much larger clone, and no base qualities were kept. The CDR1 and CDR2 encoded by the germline V gene are MGHDK and SYGVNS. Relative to germline, V is missing 1 base and J is missing 6 bases, with 10 bases of the junction outside any gene match. The CDR3, from cysteine to phenylalanine, totals 16 residues. Of the read, only the CDR3 DNA is kept; its 48 bases are in frame from base 1. Libraries came from the immunoSEQ multiplex PCR assay. TCRdb took over this immuneACCESS table, retaining in-frame rearrangements with V and J assigned. Such tables are incomplete; in checked studies, under half of the missing clones stem from an unresolved V gene, and the remainder is unexplained. The table for this sample lists about 80,000 clones; 85% to 90% of them were counted only once. The ten largest clones represent about 7.4% of the sample.

The data originate from a study of control samples from healthy donors and cancer patients (dated by TCRdb to 2018 to 2021). The TCR sequence derives from a woman aged 60-75 years in good health. The sample was blood. The chain is made from TRBV25-1 and TRBJ1-2, with TRBD1 matching 8 junction bases. The nucleotides are TGTGCCAGCAGTGAATGGGACAGGCGGGGGCGGAATGGCTACACCTTC. This encodes CASSEWDRRGRNGYTF.